The 23 T cell receptor beta chains reported below all come from one sample, sequenced in a study of T cell responses to AZD1222 COVID-19 vaccine. TCRdb's table, derived via immunoSEQ multiplex PCR, lists solely in-frame clones and lacks some. Among 95,000 to 150,000 clones listed, 85% to 90% were seen once. Sequencing was performed on peripheral blood, taken on day 0 of AZD1222 vaccination. These receptors were obtained from an adult in good health.

The chain carries TRBV5-5 and TRBJ2-1; 7 bases map to TRBD1. CDR3 length equals 14 residues. J gave up 7 bases and V 4 bases, and 8 bases lay outside the gene matches. The V gene's germline CDR1 is SGHKS and CDR2 YYEKEE (reference sequence). CDR3 region: CASSPRGTANEQFF. The CDR3 region has the DNA TGTGCCAGCAGCCCCCGAGGGACAGCTAATGAGCAGTTCTTC.

The rearrangement uses TRBV7-3 and TRBJ2-2, with D possibly TRBD2 on 6 matching bases. The germline V gene has CDR1 SGHTA and CDR2 FQGTGA. The CDR3 length is 14 residues. The V end lost 0 bases, the J end lost 4 bases, and 6 bases lay between the germline ends. The DNA of the CDR3 is TGTGCCAGCAGCTTAACGGGGGGCACCGGGGAGCTGTTTTTT. Translation: CASSLTGGTGELFF.

This clone was observed once. The chain uses TRBV27 and TRBJ2-1, with 9 bases fitting TRBD1. The CDR3 sequence is 13 residues long. Germline CDR1 MNHEY, CDR2 SMNVEV (reference sequence). J was trimmed by 10 bases and V by 5 bases; bases with no gene match: 6. The CDR3 region is CASSPDRGREQFF. CDR3 bases: TGTGCCAGCAGTCCCGACAGGGGGAGAGAGCAGTTCTTC.

V gene TRBV7-2 combines with J gene TRBJ2-1; TRBD1 aligns across 9 bases. The CDR3 runs to 14 residues. The V segment lost 5 bases and the J segment 12 bases; nucleotides outside the gene matches: 11. In germline, CDR1 is SGHTA, CDR2 FQGNSA. The CDR3 sequence: CASSTGQGSWGQFF. Written as DNA, the CDR3 is TGTGCCAGCAGCACCGGACAGGGGTCCTGGGGGCAGTTCTTC.

V gene TRBV11-2 combines with J gene TRBJ1-5, with D maybe TRBD1 (6 bases). V lost 5 bases, J lost 6 bases, and 11 bases lay in between. The CDR3 sequence is 13 residues long. The germline gives CDR1 SGHAT, CDR2 FQNNGV. Here the CDR3 DNA reads TGTGCCAGCAGCGTCAGGGGTGGTCAGCCCCAGCATTTT. Its protein is CASSVRGGQPQHF.

This chain links TRBV19 with TRBJ2-2; D is uncertain. CDR1 and CDR2 from the germline V gene are LNHDA and SQIVND (reference sequence). CDR3 length equals 13 residues. V was trimmed by 7 bases and J by 1 base, leaving 7 bases between them. CDR3 in DNA: TGTGCCAGTACTCCTCTGAACACCGGGGAGCTGTTTTTT. It specifies CASTPLNTGELFF.

The chain joins TRBV7-9 to TRBJ2-5; 10 bases line up with TRBD1. The CDR3 is made up of 16 amino acids. CDR1 is SEHNR, CDR2 FQNEAQ, per germline (reference sequence). The V and J ends lost 4 bases and 4 bases, in that order; junction bases with no gene match: 9. Here the CDR3 DNA reads TGTGCCAGCAGCTCCTGGGACAGGGGAGGGGGAGAGACCCAGTACTTC. As protein: CASSSWDRGGGETQYF. The whole variable domain, filled in from reference TRBV7-9 and TRBJ2-5, reads DTGVSQNPRHKITKRGQNVTFRCDPISEHNRLYWYRQTLGQGPEFLTYFQNEAQLEKSRLLSDRFSAERPKGSFSTLEIQRTEQGDSAMYLCASSSWDRGGGETQYFGPGTRLLVL.

There are a few counts of this clone. V and J are TRBV18 and TRBJ1-1; D uncertain. This CDR3 is built from 15 residues. Trimming removed 4 bases from V and 2 bases from J, with 14 bases in between. Germline CDR1 reads KGHSH; CDR2 reads LQKENI. The CDR3 spells CASSLSMASNTEAFF. In DNA, the CDR3 is TGTGCCAGCTCACTATCCATGGCGAGTAACACTGAAGCTTTCTTT.

The rearrangement uses TRBV27 and TRBJ1-2; 7 nucleotides agree with TRBD1. In germline, CDR1 is MNHEY, CDR2 SMNVEV (reference sequence). V lost 8 bases to trimming and J lost 4 bases; unmatched junction nucleotides: 13. This CDR3 spans 15 amino acids. CDR3 DNA: TGTGCCAGCGGTGACAGGGCCAGGGTCGGCTATGGCTACACCTTC. Translating it yields CASGDRARVGYGYTF.

This rearrangement joins TRBV11-2 to TRBJ2-7; D gene ambiguous. V was clipped by 2 bases and J by 6 bases, with 8 bases between them. Looked up from germline, CDR1 is SGHAT and CDR2 is FQNNGV. This CDR3 is built from 12 residues. The CDR3 DNA follows: TGTGCCAGCAGCTTATACATTTCCGAGCAGTACTTC. It is translated as CASSLYISEQYF.

The chain joins TRBV7-8 to TRBJ2-7; tentatively, D is TRBD2 (7 bases). Per the germline V gene, CDR1 is SGHVS and CDR2 is FQNEAQ. V shed 0 bases and J shed 4 bases, with 19 bases lying between them. This CDR3 is 17 amino acids long. In nucleotides, the CDR3 is TGTGCCAGCAGCTTAGCGCGGAGGGGGAGGGCCTGGTACGAGCAGTACTTC. Amino acids: CASSLARRGRAWYEQYF.

This chain uses TRBV7-2 with TRBJ2-5, with D possibly TRBD2 on 5 matching bases. Trimming took off 4 bases at V and 1 base at J, with 13 bases between the two ends. The CDR3 extends over 15 amino acids. Germline-derived CDR1 and CDR2 are SGHTA and FQGNSA. CDR3 coding DNA: TGTGCCAGCAGCTCCCGACGAGGGTCCCAAGAGACCCAGTACTTC. It codes for CASSSRRGSQETQYF.

V and J are TRBV5-1 and TRBJ2-5; D is unresolved. This CDR3 has 15 residues. CDR1 and CDR2 from the germline V gene are SGHRS and YFSETQ. The V end was cut by 1 base, the J end by 0 bases, with 10 bases between. The CDR3 DNA is TGCGCCAGCAGCTTGATACCGGCCAACCAAGAGACCCAGTACTTC. Translating it yields CASSLIPANQETQYF.

The chain recombines TRBV7-2 with TRBJ2-2, with 8 bases identical to TRBD2. With V trimmed by 6 bases and J by 6 bases, 3 bases remained unmatched. The CDR3 has 13 amino acids. From germline, CDR1 is SGHTA and CDR2 FQGNSA. The CDR3 here is CASRLGGAGELFF. The CDR3 DNA reads as TGTGCCAGCAGGCTCGGGGGGGCCGGGGAGCTGTTTTTT.

V is TRBV29-1 and J is TRBJ2-7; D might be TRBD1 (5 bases). The CDR3 covers 13 residues. V lost 3 bases, J lost 3 bases, and 12 bases lay in between. From germline, CDR1 is SQVTM and CDR2 ANQGSEA. The CDR3 is CSVDRGDSYEQYF. The DNA for the CDR3 is TGCAGCGTTGATCGCGGAGACAGCTACGAGCAGTACTTC.

This chain joins TRBV10-1 and TRBJ1-1; 7 bases are a match to TRBD1. The V segment lost 2 bases and the J segment 6 bases; nucleotides outside the gene matches: 9. Germline assignment: CDR1 WNHNN and CDR2 SYGVQD (reference sequence). The CDR3 length is 15 residues. CDR3 sequence: CASSEDRVEKAEAFF. Here the CDR3 DNA reads TGCGCCAGCAGTGAGGACAGGGTGGAAAAGGCTGAAGCTTTCTTT.

This clone was detected once. V gene TRBV28 combines with J gene TRBJ2-7; TRBD2 matches at 11 bases. Losses at the gene ends were 4 bases for V and 3 bases for J; bases not matched to a gene: 2. CDR3 length equals 14 residues. CDR1 and CDR2 (germline): MDHEN, SYDVKM. The CDR3 region has the DNA TGTGCCAGCAGTTCCGGGACTAGCGGCTACGAGCAGTACTTC. Translating it yields CASSSGTSGYEQYF.

The genes are TRBV3-1 (or the pseudogene TRBV3-2) and TRBJ2-7, with D possibly being TRBD2 (5 bases). V was pared by 5 bases and J by 4 bases, with 6 bases between. Germline V gene data show CDR1 as LGHDT and CDR2 as YNNKEL (reference sequence). This CDR3 has 11 residues. The CDR3 sequence is CASSGGYEQYF. CDR3 nucleotide sequence: TGTGCCAGCAGCGGAGGTTACGAGCAGTACTTC.

V gene TRBV27 combines with J gene TRBJ1-6; 7 bases align to TRBD1. CDR3 length: 16 residues. Germline V lookup: CDR1 MNHEY, CDR2 SMNVEV (reference sequence). The V gene end was trimmed by 4 bases and the J gene end by 7 bases; junction bases not matched to a gene: 10. The chain's CDR3 is CASSSQTGSGNSPLHF. In nucleotides, the CDR3 is TGTGCCAGCAGTTCCCAGACAGGGTCGGGAAATTCACCCCTCCACTTT.

V gene TRBV6-5 combines with J gene TRBJ1-2; TRBD1 matches 7 bases. V was pared by 6 bases and J by 4 bases, with 11 bases of the junction left unmatched. This CDR3 is built from 15 residues. The V gene's germline CDR1 is MNHEY and CDR2 SVGAGI. This CDR3 is CASRPTGIGGYGYTF. DNA of the CDR3: TGTGCCAGCAGACCGACAGGGATTGGGGGCTATGGCTACACCTTC.

The chain combines TRBV11-3 with TRBJ1-1; TRBD1 agrees at 9 bases. The CDR3 totals 14 residues. Germline trimming cut 5 bases from V and 4 bases from J; bases unmatched to any gene: 5. Germline V gene data show CDR1 as SGHNT and CDR2 as YENEEA. As DNA, the CDR3 is TGTGCCAGCAGCCACGGACAGGGGAGCACTGAAGCTTTCTTT. It specifies CASSHGQGSTEAFF. Combining the CDR3 with reference TRBV11-3 and TRBJ1-1 gives the whole variable domain EAGVVQSPRYKIIEKKQPVAFWCNPISGHNTLYWYLQNLGQGPELLIRYENEEAVDDSQLPKDRFSAERLKGVDSTLKIQPAELGDSAVYLCASSHGQGSTEAFFGQGTRLTVV.

The rearrangement links TRBV27 to TRBJ1-6; D gene uncertain. Germline V CDR1 and CDR2: MNHEY, SMNVEV (reference sequence). The length of the CDR3 is 16 residues. V was cut by 3 bases and J by 5 bases, with 14 bases left in between. The DNA for the CDR3 is TGTGCCAGCAGTTTTCGCTCAGGTGTTAATAATTCACCCCTCCACTTT. Translation: CASSFRSGVNNSPLHF.

V gene TRBV29-1 combines with J gene TRBJ2-3, with 7 nucleotides matching TRBD2. V lost 0 bases to trimming and J lost 4 bases; unmatched junction nucleotides: 7. The CDR3 has 15 residues. Looked up from germline, CDR1 is SQVTM and CDR2 is ANQGSEA. Here the CDR3 reads CSVEEWGRGADTQYF. In nucleotides, the CDR3 is TGCAGCGTTGAAGAATGGGGACGGGGGGCAGATACGCAGTATTTT.